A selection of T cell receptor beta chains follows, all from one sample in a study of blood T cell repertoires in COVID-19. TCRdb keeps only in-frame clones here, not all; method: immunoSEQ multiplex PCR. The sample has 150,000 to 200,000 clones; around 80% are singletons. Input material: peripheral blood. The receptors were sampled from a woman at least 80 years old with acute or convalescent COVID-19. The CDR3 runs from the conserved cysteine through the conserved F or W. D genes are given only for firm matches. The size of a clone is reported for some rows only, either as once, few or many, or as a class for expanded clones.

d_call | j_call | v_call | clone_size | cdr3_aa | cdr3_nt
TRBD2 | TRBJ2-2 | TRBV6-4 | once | CASRELAGITGELFF | TGTGCCAGCAGGGAATTAGCGGGAATAACCGGGGAGCTGTTTTTT
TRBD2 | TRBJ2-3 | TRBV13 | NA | CASSLVGTRITDTQYF | TGTGCCAGCAGCTTAGTGGGGACTAGAATCACAGATACGCAGTATTTT
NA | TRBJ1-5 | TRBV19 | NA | CASSIVTIYSNQPQHF | TGTGCCAGTAGTATCGTTACAATTTATAGCAATCAGCCCCAGCATTTT
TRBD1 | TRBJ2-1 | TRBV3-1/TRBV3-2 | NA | CASSQTIKETGSTHNEQFF | TGTGCCAGCAGCCAGACCATTAAAGAGACAGGGTCAACCCACAATGAGCAGTTCTTC
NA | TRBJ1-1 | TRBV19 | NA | CASRRGSVNTEAFF | TGTGCCAGTCGGAGAGGATCGGTGAACACTGAAGCTTTCTTT
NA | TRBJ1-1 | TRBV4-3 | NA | CASSLGGGLNTEAFF | TGCGCCAGCAGCCTGGGGGGGGGATTGAACACTGAAGCTTTCTTT
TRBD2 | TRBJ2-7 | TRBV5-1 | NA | CASSLAASGRPSSYEQYF | TGCGCCAGCAGCTTGGCGGCTAGCGGGAGGCCCTCCTCCTACGAGCAGTACTTC
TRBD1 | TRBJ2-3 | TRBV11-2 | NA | CASSLGLRQGGTDTQYF | TGTGCCAGCAGCTTAGGCCTCCGACAGGGGGGCACAGATACGCAGTATTTT
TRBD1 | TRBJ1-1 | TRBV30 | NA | CAWSKGGAGGTEAFF | TGTGCCTGGAGTAAAGGGGGCGCGGGAGGGACTGAAGCTTTCTTT
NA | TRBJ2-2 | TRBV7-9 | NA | CASSSLGNTGELFF | TGTGCCAGCAGCTCCCTCGGGAACACCGGGGAGCTGTTTTTT
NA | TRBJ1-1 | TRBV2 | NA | CASSEALGAMNTEAFF | TGTGCCAGCAGTGAAGCGCTTGGGGCCATGAACACTGAAGCTTTCTTT
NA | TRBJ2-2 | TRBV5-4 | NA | CASSRSTGTGELFF | TGTGCCAGCAGCCGCTCCACAGGGACCGGGGAGCTGTTTTTT
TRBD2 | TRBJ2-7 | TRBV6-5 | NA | CATHPLGGSSYEQYF | TGTGCCACACACCCCCTCGGCGGGAGTTCCTACGAGCAGTACTTC
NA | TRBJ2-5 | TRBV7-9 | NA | CASSSPALRETQYF | TGTGCCAGCAGCTCCCCTGCCCTTCGGGAGACCCAGTACTTC
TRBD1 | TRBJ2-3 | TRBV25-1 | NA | CASSEWIGGSTDTQYF | TGTGCCAGCAGTGAATGGATAGGGGGCTCCACAGATACGCAGTATTTT
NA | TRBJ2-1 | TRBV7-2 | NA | CASSLTQTGRNEQFF | TGTGCCAGCAGCTTAACGCAGACAGGGAGGAATGAGCAGTTCTTC
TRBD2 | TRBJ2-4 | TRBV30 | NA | CAWSVGAGGKNIQYF | TGTGCCTGGAGTGTAGGGGCGGGAGGCAAAAACATTCAGTACTTC
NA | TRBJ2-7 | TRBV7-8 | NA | CASSFGGSSYEQYF | TGTGCCAGCAGCTTTGGCGGGTCTTCCTACGAGCAGTACTTC
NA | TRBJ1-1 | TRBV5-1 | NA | CASSFNRVNTEAFF | TGCGCCAGCAGCTTTAACAGGGTGAACACTGAAGCTTTCTTT
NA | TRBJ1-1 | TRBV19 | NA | CASSIRRPRDTEAFF | TGTGCCAGTAGTATAAGGCGTCCTCGGGATACTGAAGCTTTCTTT
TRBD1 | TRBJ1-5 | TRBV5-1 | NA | CASSLTSGGGQPQHF | TGCGCCAGCAGCTTAACTTCAGGGGGCGGTCAGCCCCAGCATTTT
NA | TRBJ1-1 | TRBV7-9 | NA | CASVRTVNTEAFF | TGTGCCAGCGTTCGGACAGTGAACACTGAAGCTTTCTTT